The rows below give T cell receptor beta chains drawn from one sample of a study of T cell responses to AZD1222 COVID-19 vaccine. Repertoires were generated with immunoSEQ multiplex PCR, while TCRdb's copy carries only in-frame clones and drops some. Among approximately 180,000 clones listed, approximately 92% were seen once. The sequencing here drew on peripheral blood, taken 28 days after the second dose of the MenACWY control vaccine. The receptor source for this set is an adult who received the MenACWY meningococcal vaccine as a control. CDR3s include the opening cysteine and the closing phenylalanine or tryptophan. A D gene is named only where the DNA matches it firmly. Part of the rows lack a size; the others show once, few, many or a class for expanded clones.

D gene: TRBD1
J gene: TRBJ2-2
V gene: TRBV3-1/TRBV3-2
clone size: -
CDR3 DNA: TGTGCCAGCAGCCCCCGGGGACAGGGCAACACCGGGGAGCTGTTTTTT
CDR3 protein: CASSPRGQGNTGELFF

D gene: -
J gene: TRBJ2-6
V gene: TRBV5-4
clone size: -
CDR3 DNA: TGTGCCAGCAGCCCCGGGACCCTCTCTGGGGCCAACGTCCTGACTTTC
CDR3 protein: CASSPGTLSGANVLTF

D gene: TRBD1
J gene: TRBJ1-1
V gene: TRBV6-5
clone size: -
CDR3 DNA: TGTGCCAGTAACCGGGACAGGGGTTACACTGAAGCTTTCTTT
CDR3 protein: CASNRDRGYTEAFF

D gene: TRBD1
J gene: TRBJ1-2
V gene: TRBV18
clone size: -
CDR3 DNA: TGTGCCAGCTCACAGGGACAGTCCCCTTTGGAGTATGGCTACACCTTC
CDR3 protein: CASSQGQSPLEYGYTF

D gene: -
J gene: TRBJ2-2
V gene: TRBV19
clone size: -
CDR3 DNA: TGTGCCAGTAGTACACAGGGATCCACCGGGGAGCTGTTTTTT
CDR3 protein: CASSTQGSTGELFF

D gene: -
J gene: TRBJ2-2
V gene: TRBV6-2/TRBV6-3
clone size: -
CDR3 DNA: TGTGCCAGCAGTTACGACACCGGGGAGCTGTTTTTT
CDR3 protein: CASSYDTGELFF

D gene: -
J gene: TRBJ1-1
V gene: TRBV3-1/TRBV3-2
clone size: -
CDR3 DNA: TGTGCCAGCAGCCAAGCTCGGGCTGAAGCTTTCTTT
CDR3 protein: CASSQARAEAFF

D gene: -
J gene: TRBJ1-2
V gene: TRBV12-3/TRBV12-4
clone size: -
CDR3 DNA: TGTGCCAGCAGTCCCACCCTAGGCTATGGCTACACCTTC
CDR3 protein: CASSPTLGYGYTF

D gene: -
J gene: TRBJ2-1
V gene: TRBV11-2
clone size: -
CDR3 DNA: TGTGCCAGCAGCTTACAGGAGGGGGGATGGAATGAGCAGTTCTTC
CDR3 protein: CASSLQEGGWNEQFF

D gene: TRBD1
J gene: TRBJ1-2
V gene: TRBV30
clone size: few
CDR3 DNA: TGTGCCTGGAGCCAGACTGGACAGGTGGGTCGGAGAGAATTC
CDR3 protein: CAWSQTGQVGRREF

D gene: -
J gene: TRBJ2-2
V gene: TRBV7-7
clone size: few
CDR3 DNA: TGTGCTAGCAGCCCCTGGGGGACACCCACCACCGGGGAGCTGTTTTTT
CDR3 protein: CASSPWGTPTTGELFF

D gene: -
J gene: TRBJ2-7
V gene: TRBV27
clone size: -
CDR3 DNA: TGTGCCAGCAGTTTCACCCAGGGCTCCCACGAGCAGTACTTC
CDR3 protein: CASSFTQGSHEQYF

D gene: -
J gene: TRBJ2-5
V gene: TRBV7-8
clone size: -
CDR3 DNA: TGTGCCAGCAGCTTAACCAGGGCTCAAGAGACCCAGTACTTC
CDR3 protein: CASSLTRAQETQYF

D gene: -
J gene: TRBJ1-4
V gene: TRBV11-2
clone size: few
CDR3 DNA: TGTGCCAGCAGCTTATGGAGCAGCCGCGGGTCGGAGGAAAAACTGTTTTTT
CDR3 protein: CASSLWSSRGSEEKLFF

D gene: -
J gene: TRBJ1-2
V gene: TRBV9
clone size: -
CDR3 DNA: TGTGCCAGCAGCGTAGGGGTCCTTGCTAACTATGGCTACACCTTC
CDR3 protein: CASSVGVLANYGYTF

D gene: TRBD1
J gene: TRBJ1-1
V gene: TRBV5-5
clone size: once
CDR3 DNA: TGTGCCAGCAGCTGGGACAGGGGCACTGAAGCTTTCTTT
CDR3 protein: CASSWDRGTEAFF

D gene: -
J gene: TRBJ1-5
V gene: TRBV7-9
clone size: -
CDR3 DNA: TGTGCCAGCAGCCCCTCGAGGGGGAACCAGCCCCAGCATTTT
CDR3 protein: CASSPSRGNQPQHF

D gene: -
J gene: TRBJ2-4
V gene: TRBV11-3
clone size: -
CDR3 DNA: TGTGCCAGCAGCTTAGAAACCTTTAATATAGCCAAAAACATTCAGTACTTC
CDR3 protein: CASSLETFNIAKNIQYF

D gene: -
J gene: TRBJ1-3
V gene: TRBV7-2
clone size: -
CDR3 DNA: TGTGCCAGCAGCTCCCGGACAGAGGACACCATATATTTT
CDR3 protein: CASSSRTEDTIYF

D gene: -
J gene: TRBJ1-5
V gene: TRBV28
clone size: -
CDR3 DNA: TGTGCCAGCAGTTTAGCCGGCCCTCCCAATCAGCCCCAGCATTTT
CDR3 protein: CASSLAGPPNQPQHF

D gene: -
J gene: TRBJ2-1
V gene: TRBV4-3
clone size: -
CDR3 DNA: TGCGCCAGCAGCCCCGGCCGGGGAGCTCGGCAGTTCTTC
CDR3 protein: CASSPGRGARQFF

D gene: -
J gene: TRBJ1-1
V gene: TRBV28
clone size: -
CDR3 DNA: TGTGCCAGCAGCAACAGCGGGGCAAACACTGAAGCTTTCTTT
CDR3 protein: CASSNSGANTEAFF

D gene: -
J gene: TRBJ1-5
V gene: TRBV19
clone size: -
CDR3 DNA: TGTGCCAGTAGTATAGGCGCGGCAGGCGCTCAGCCCCAGCATTTT
CDR3 protein: CASSIGAAGAQPQHF

D gene: -
J gene: TRBJ1-6
V gene: TRBV11-2
clone size: -
CDR3 DNA: TGTGCCAGCAGCGGCGGTACATCTTTGAGCTCCTATAATTCACCCCTCCACTTT
CDR3 protein: CASSGGTSLSSYNSPLHF

D gene: -
J gene: TRBJ2-1
V gene: TRBV11-3
clone size: -
CDR3 DNA: TGTGCCAGCAGCTTCGATCTGAGCTCCTACAATGAGCAGTTCTTC
CDR3 protein: CASSFDLSSYNEQFF

D gene: -
J gene: TRBJ2-1
V gene: TRBV6-5
clone size: -
CDR3 DNA: TGTGCCAGCACGCCCGCCCGGGGCTCCTACAATGAGCAGTTCTTC
CDR3 protein: CASTPARGSYNEQFF

D gene: -
J gene: TRBJ1-6
V gene: TRBV28
clone size: once
CDR3 DNA: TGTGCCAGCAGGGGGGCACTGAGTTCACCCCTCCACTTT
CDR3 protein: CASRGALSSPLHF

D gene: TRBD1
J gene: TRBJ2-2
V gene: TRBV7-2
clone size: -
CDR3 DNA: TGTGCCAGCAGCTTCGGACAGGGATTCGCGAACACCGGGGAGCTGTTTTTT
CDR3 protein: CASSFGQGFANTGELFF

D gene: -
J gene: TRBJ1-3
V gene: TRBV5-5
clone size: -
CDR3 DNA: TGTGCCAGCAGCTTGGCAGGGGGAAACACCATATATTTT
CDR3 protein: CASSLAGGNTIYF

D gene: -
J gene: TRBJ2-1
V gene: TRBV6-5
clone size: once
CDR3 DNA: TGTGCCAGCAGTTACAAGGATCTGGGGCTCTACAATGAGCAGTTCTTC
CDR3 protein: CASSYKDLGLYNEQFF

D gene: -
J gene: TRBJ1-5
V gene: TRBV2
clone size: once
CDR3 DNA: TGTGCCAGCAGCCGACTTAATAGCAATCAGCCCCAGCATTTT
CDR3 protein: CASSRLNSNQPQHF

D gene: -
J gene: TRBJ1-6
V gene: TRBV4-1
clone size: -
CDR3 DNA: TGCGCCAGCAGCCAAGAATCAGGGGCCGCATCAGGGCCCCTCCACTTT
CDR3 protein: CASSQESGAASGPLHF

D gene: TRBD1
J gene: TRBJ1-5
V gene: TRBV19
clone size: -
CDR3 DNA: TGTGCCAGTAGTACCCGCGGACAGGGGAGACATCAGCCCCAGCATTTT
CDR3 protein: CASSTRGQGRHQPQHF

D gene: -
J gene: TRBJ1-1
V gene: TRBV7-9
clone size: -
CDR3 DNA: TGTGCCCTGGACCCTCAAGGGGGAAACACTGAAGCTTTCTTT
CDR3 protein: CALDPQGGNTEAFF

D gene: -
J gene: TRBJ1-2
V gene: TRBV5-4
clone size: -
CDR3 DNA: TGTGCCAGCAGCTCCCGGGACAAAGGTGATGGCTACACCTTC
CDR3 protein: CASSSRDKGDGYTF

D gene: TRBD1
J gene: TRBJ1-5
V gene: TRBV5-1
clone size: -
CDR3 DNA: TGCGCCAGCAGCCTGGGGGAGGGCAGGGGGCTGAATCAGCCCCAGCATTTT
CDR3 protein: CASSLGEGRGLNQPQHF

D gene: TRBD1
J gene: TRBJ1-1
V gene: TRBV6-5
clone size: -
CDR3 DNA: TGTGCCAGCAGTTCACAGGGGGGGAACACTGAAGCTTTCTTT
CDR3 protein: CASSSQGGNTEAFF

D gene: TRBD1
J gene: TRBJ1-5
V gene: TRBV28
clone size: -
CDR3 DNA: TGTGCCAGTTACAGGGGCGGCAATCAGCCCCAGCATTTT
CDR3 protein: CASYRGGNQPQHF

D gene: TRBD2
J gene: TRBJ2-7
V gene: TRBV6-5
clone size: -
CDR3 DNA: TGTGCCAGCACCCCGGCGGGGGACCAGGGCGAGCAGTACTTC
CDR3 protein: CASTPAGDQGEQYF

D gene: -
J gene: TRBJ1-2
V gene: TRBV28
clone size: -
CDR3 DNA: TGTGCCAGCAGTTGGGATTACTATGGCTACACCTTC
CDR3 protein: CASSWDYYGYTF

D gene: -
J gene: TRBJ1-5
V gene: TRBV5-1
clone size: -
CDR3 DNA: TGCGCCAGCAGCTGGGGTCGGAATCAGCCCCAGCATTTT
CDR3 protein: CASSWGRNQPQHF

D gene: TRBD2
J gene: TRBJ2-3
V gene: TRBV7-2
clone size: -
CDR3 DNA: TGTGCCAGCAGCTTAGGACTAGCGGGGGGGCGTACAGATACGCAGTATTTT
CDR3 protein: CASSLGLAGGRTDTQYF

D gene: -
J gene: TRBJ1-2
V gene: TRBV19
clone size: -
CDR3 DNA: TGTGCCAGTAGTGCCCTCGGGGCAGGCGTTAATCTCGTGGATGGCTACACCTTC
CDR3 protein: CASSALGAGVNLVDGYTF

D gene: -
J gene: TRBJ1-5
V gene: TRBV7-2
clone size: -
CDR3 DNA: TGTGCCAGCAGCCCCGGGACGGCAAATCAGCCCCAGCATTTT
CDR3 protein: CASSPGTANQPQHF